This TCR beta chain was found in a study of beta chain features in type 1 diabetes. The CDR3 totals 14 residues. J was trimmed by 6 bases and V by 4 bases; bases with no gene match: 7. Germline-derived CDR1 and CDR2 are KGHSH and LQKENI. The investigators reverse transcribed all of the isolated RNA, so they sequenced expressed TCRB transcripts. TCRdb's copy holds only in-frame clones and misses some; the assay was immunoSEQ multiplex PCR. The sample consists of just over 600,000 clones, 15% to 18% of them appearing once. This TCR was sampled from a man younger than 35 in good health. The specimen was naive CD4+ T cells from blood. J is TRBJ2-7 and V is TRBV18; 9 nucleotides agree with TRBD1. The DNA of the CDR3 is TGTGCCAGCTCACGAACGGACAGGGGCGGCGAGCAGTACTTC. It is translated as CASSRTDRGGEQYF.